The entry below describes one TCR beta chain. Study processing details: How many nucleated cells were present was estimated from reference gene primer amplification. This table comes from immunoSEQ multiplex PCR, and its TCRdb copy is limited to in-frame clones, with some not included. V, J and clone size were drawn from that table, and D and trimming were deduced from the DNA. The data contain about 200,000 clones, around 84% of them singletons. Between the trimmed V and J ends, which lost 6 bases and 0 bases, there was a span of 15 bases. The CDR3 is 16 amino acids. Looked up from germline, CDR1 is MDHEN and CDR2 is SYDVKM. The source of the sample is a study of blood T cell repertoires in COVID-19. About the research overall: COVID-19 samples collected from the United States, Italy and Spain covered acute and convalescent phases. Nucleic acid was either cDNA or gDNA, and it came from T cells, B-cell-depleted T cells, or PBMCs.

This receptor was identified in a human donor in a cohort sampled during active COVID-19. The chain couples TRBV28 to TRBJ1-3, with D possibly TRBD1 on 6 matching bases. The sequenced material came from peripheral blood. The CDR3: CASSDGQIHSGNTIYF. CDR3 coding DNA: TGTGCCAGCAGCGACGGACAGATACACTCTGGAAACACCATATATTTT. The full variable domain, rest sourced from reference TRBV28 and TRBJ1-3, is DVKVTQSSRYLVKRTGEKVFLECVQDMDHENMFWYRQDPGLGLRLIYFSYDVKMKEKGDIPEGYSVSREKKERFSLILESASTNQTSMYLCASSDGQIHSGNTIYFGEGSWLTVV.